This is a list of T cell receptor beta chains from one sample in a study of blood T cell repertoires in COVID-19. Sequenced by immunoSEQ multiplex PCR; TCRdb stores in-frame clones only, minus some. This sample yields around 160,000 clones, of which approximately 90% are seen a single time; about 2.5% belongs to the top ten. Sequenced input: peripheral blood. These receptors all come from a young man with acute or convalescent COVID-19. Each CDR3 is given with its conserved first and last residue. A D gene is named only where the DNA matches it firmly. Clone size is not always given. Where it is, it says once, few, many or a class for expanded clones.

TRBJ2-5 | . | . | TRBV2 | TGTGCCAGCAGTGAGGCTCAGGGGGGAAAGACCCAGTACTTC | CASSEAQGGKTQYF
TRBJ1-4 | . | . | TRBV24-1 | TGTGCCACCAGTGACCCCCGGGGGGGGGAGCAGGAAAAACTGTTTTTT | CATSDPRGGEQEKLFF
TRBJ2-7 | . | . | TRBV10-2 | TGCGCCAGCACTAACTGGAGGGGCGCTGGGTACGAGCAGTACTTC | CASTNWRGAGYEQYF
TRBJ2-5 | . | . | TRBV2 | TGTGCCAGCTCCAGGGGACAAGCCCTGGAGGAGACCCAGTACTTC | CASSRGQALEETQYF
TRBJ1-1 | . | . | TRBV27 | TGTGCCAGCAGTTTAGCGCGGGGAATAGTGAACACTGAAGCTTTCTTT | CASSLARGIVNTEAFF
TRBJ2-7 | . | TRBD2 | TRBV30 | TGTGCCTGGAGTGTACAAAGGGCTTTCGGGAGGCCCCCCTACGAGCAGTACTTC | CAWSVQRAFGRPPYEQYF
TRBJ1-2 | . | TRBD1 | TRBV12-3/TRBV12-4 | TGTGCCAGCAGCCGGGGACAGGGCAATCGCTACACCTTC | CASSRGQGNRYTF
TRBJ2-1 | . | . | TRBV28 | TGTGCCAGCAGTCCCTACAGGGTTAGCAATGAGCAGTTCTTC | CASSPYRVSNEQFF
TRBJ1-5 | . | . | TRBV19 | TGTGCCAGTAGTATAGAATTTCCGGTGGGCAATCAGCCCCAGCATTTT | CASSIEFPVGNQPQHF
TRBJ1-1 | . | . | TRBV5-4 | TGTGCCAGCAGCTTAGAGCTGAACACTGAAGCTTTCTTT | CASSLELNTEAFF
TRBJ1-2 | . | . | TRBV9 | TGTGCCAGCAGCGACATGGGGAGCGGCTATGGCTACACCTTC | CASSDMGSGYGYTF
TRBJ2-2 | once | TRBD1 | TRBV2 | TGTGCCAGAACGGACAGGGGAGGCCCCGGGGAGCTGTTTTTT | CARTDRGGPGELFF
TRBJ1-2 | . | . | TRBV5-1 | TGCGCCAGCAGCTTGATCCCACTAGGAGGCTACACCTTC | CASSLIPLGGYTF
TRBJ2-7 | once | TRBD2 | TRBV3-1/TRBV3-2 | TGTGCCAGCAGCCTATCCTCGGGACTAGCGGGGGGGCAGTACTTC | CASSLSSGLAGGQYF
TRBJ1-2 | few | . | TRBV19 | TGTGCCAGTAGTATAGGGGGCGACCGCCATGGCTACACCTTC | CASSIGGDRHGYTF
TRBJ1-1 | . | . | TRBV27 | TGTGCCAGCAGTGCCAGGCCGAGGGCTGAAGCTTTCTTT | CASSARPRAEAFF
TRBJ1-2 | . | . | TRBV30 | TGTGCCTGGAGTCGAGAAGACTATGGCTACACCTTC | CAWSREDYGYTF
TRBJ1-2 | . | . | TRBV27 | TGTGCCAGCACTGCCACGCCCACGCTAACTAACTATGGCTACACCTTC | CASTATPTLTNYGYTF
TRBJ2-7 | . | TRBD1 | TRBV3-1/TRBV3-2 | TGTGCCAGCAGTGGGGACAGGGGGTACGAGCAGTACTTC | CASSGDRGYEQYF